This TCR beta chain was identified during a study of regulatory T cells in long-lasting Graves disease. In building TCR beta libraries, iRepertoire HTBI primers were used together with Arm-PCR of CDR3 regions. TCRdb ran MiXCR on the multiplex PCR reads and lists one entry per CDR3 protein. This table has over 350,000 distinct CDR3 sequences, approximately 15% appearing once. As to time point: newly diagnosed GD, antithyroid drugs for less than 3 months. Generation of the TCR library employed RNA extracted from PBMCs. This clonotype was recorded at least ten times. These data are also associated with another study on T cells in Graves' hyperthyroidism and ophthalmopathy.

The sample here was peripheral blood mononuclear cells (PBMCs), taken at new diagnosis, from a patient treated with antithyroid drugs. The TCR originated in a woman aged 50 to 65 with Graves disease.

This CDR3 is CASKTDRAREQYF. CDR3 nucleotide sequence: TGTGCCAGCAAAACGGACAGGGCGAGGGAGCAGTACTTC. This chain uses TRBV2 with TRBJ2-7; 8 bases match TRBD1. V gave up 7 bases and J gave up 7 bases; unmatched junction bases: 9. Germline loops: CDR1 SNHLY, CDR2 FYNNEI. CDR3 length equals 13 residues.